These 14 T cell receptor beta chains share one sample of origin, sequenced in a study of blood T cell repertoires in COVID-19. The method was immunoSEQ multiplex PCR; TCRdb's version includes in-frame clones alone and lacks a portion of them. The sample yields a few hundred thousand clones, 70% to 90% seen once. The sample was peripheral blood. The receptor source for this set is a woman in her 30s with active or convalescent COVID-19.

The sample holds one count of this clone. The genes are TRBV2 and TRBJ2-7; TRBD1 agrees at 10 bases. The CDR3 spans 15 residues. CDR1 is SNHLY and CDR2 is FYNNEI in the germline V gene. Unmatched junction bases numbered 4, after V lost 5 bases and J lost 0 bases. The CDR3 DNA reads TGTGCCAGCAGTCCCCGGGACAGGGGCTCCTACGAGCAGTACTTC. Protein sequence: CASSPRDRGSYEQYF.

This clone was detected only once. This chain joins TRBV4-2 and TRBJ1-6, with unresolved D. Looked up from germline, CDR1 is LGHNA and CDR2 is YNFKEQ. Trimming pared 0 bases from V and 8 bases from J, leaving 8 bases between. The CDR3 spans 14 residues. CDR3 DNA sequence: TGTGCCAGCAGCCAAGATCCGAGGGATTCACCCCTCCACTTT. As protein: CASSQDPRDSPLHF.

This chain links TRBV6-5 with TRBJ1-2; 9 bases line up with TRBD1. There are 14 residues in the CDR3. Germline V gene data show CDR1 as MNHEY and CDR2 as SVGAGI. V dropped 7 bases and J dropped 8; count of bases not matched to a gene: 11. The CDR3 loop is CASTHTGGAFGYTF. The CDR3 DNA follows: TGTGCCAGCACTCACACAGGGGGCGCTTTCGGCTACACCTTC.

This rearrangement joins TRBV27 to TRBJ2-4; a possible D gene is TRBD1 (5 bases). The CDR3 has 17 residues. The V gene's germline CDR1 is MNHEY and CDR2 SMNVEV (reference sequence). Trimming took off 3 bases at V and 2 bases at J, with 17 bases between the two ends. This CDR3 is CASSFRVRDGTKNIQYF. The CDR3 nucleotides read TGTGCCAGCAGTTTTCGGGTCAGGGATGGAACCAAAAACATTCAGTACTTC.

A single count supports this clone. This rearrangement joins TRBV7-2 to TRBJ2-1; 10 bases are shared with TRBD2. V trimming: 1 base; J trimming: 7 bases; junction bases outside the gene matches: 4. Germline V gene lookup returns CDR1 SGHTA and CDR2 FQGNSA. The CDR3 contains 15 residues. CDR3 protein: CASSLVSGGPNEQFF. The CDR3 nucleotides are TGTGCCAGCAGCTTAGTTAGCGGGGGGCCGAATGAGCAGTTCTTC. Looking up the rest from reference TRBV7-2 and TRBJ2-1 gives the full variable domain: GAGVSQSPSNKVTEKGKDVELRCDPISGHTALYWYRQSLGQGLEFLIYFQGNSAPDKSGLPSDRFSAERTGGSVSTLTIQRTQQEDSAVYLCASSLVSGGPNEQFFGPGTRLTVL.

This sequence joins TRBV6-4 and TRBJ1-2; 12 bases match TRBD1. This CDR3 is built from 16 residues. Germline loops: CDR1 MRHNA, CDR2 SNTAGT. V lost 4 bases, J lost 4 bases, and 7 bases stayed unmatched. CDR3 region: CASSVGTGGLIYGYTF. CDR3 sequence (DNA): TGTGCCAGCAGTGTGGGGACAGGGGGCTTGATCTATGGCTACACCTTC.

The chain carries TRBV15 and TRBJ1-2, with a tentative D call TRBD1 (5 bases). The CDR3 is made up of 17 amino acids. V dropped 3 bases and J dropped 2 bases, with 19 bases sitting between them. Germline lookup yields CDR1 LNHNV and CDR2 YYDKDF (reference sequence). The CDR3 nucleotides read TGTGCCACCAGCAGGGAGCAGGGCGGATTCAAAAACTATGGCTACACCTTC. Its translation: CATSREQGGFKNYGYTF.

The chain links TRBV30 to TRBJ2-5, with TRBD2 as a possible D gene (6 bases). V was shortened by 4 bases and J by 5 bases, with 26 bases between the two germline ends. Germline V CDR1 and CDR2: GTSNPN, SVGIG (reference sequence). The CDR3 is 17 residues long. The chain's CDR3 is CAWKPRDLWLVEETQYF. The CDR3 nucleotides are TGTGCCTGGAAGCCCCGGGACTTATGGCTCGTGGAGGAGACCCAGTACTTC.

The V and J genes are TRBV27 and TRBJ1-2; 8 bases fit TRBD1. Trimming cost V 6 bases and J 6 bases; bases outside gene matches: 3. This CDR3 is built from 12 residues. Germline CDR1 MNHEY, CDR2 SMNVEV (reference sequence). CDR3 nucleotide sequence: TGTGCCAGCAGCAACAGGGGGAATGGCTACACCTTC. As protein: CASSNRGNGYTF.

The CDR3 DNA reads as TGTGCCAGCAGCTTAGCAGGGGATAACTATGGCTACACCTTC. It is translated as CASSLAGDNYGYTF. The chain has TRBV7-9 and TRBJ1-2, with TRBD1 as a possible D gene (5 bases). Between the trimmed V and J ends, which lost 0 bases and 1 base, there was a span of 6 bases. Germline CDR1 reads SEHNR; CDR2 reads FQNEAQ (reference sequence). The CDR3 has 14 residues.

CDR3 protein: CASSGYRGTDTQYF. The CDR3 DNA sequence: TGTGCCAGCTCAGGGTACAGGGGCACAGATACGCAGTATTTT. The gene calls are TRBV18 and TRBJ2-3; tentative D call: TRBD1 (6 bases). V lost 5 bases and J 1 base, leaving 10 bases between the germline ends. The germline CDR1 and CDR2 sequences are KGHSH and LQKENI. This CDR3 has 14 amino acids.

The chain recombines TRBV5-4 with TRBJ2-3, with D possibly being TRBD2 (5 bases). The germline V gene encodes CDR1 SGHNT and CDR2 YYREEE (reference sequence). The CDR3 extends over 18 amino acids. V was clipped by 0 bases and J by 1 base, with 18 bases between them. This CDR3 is CASSLAAATLGGTDTQYF. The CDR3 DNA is TGTGCCAGCAGCTTGGCGGCGGCCACACTCGGGGGCACAGATACGCAGTATTTT. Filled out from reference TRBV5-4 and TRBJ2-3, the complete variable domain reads ETGVTQSPTHLIKTRGQQVTLRCSSQSGHNTVSWYQQALGQGPQFIFQYYREEENGRGNFPPRFSGLQFPNYSSELNVNALELDDSALYLCASSLAAATLGGTDTQYFGPGTRLTVL.

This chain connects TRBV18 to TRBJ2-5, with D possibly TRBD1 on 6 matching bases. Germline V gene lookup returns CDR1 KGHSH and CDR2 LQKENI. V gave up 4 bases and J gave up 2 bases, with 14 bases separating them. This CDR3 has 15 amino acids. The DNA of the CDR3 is TGTGCCAGCTCACAAAGAAGAACAGGGCAAGAGACCCAGTACTTC. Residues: CASSQRRTGQETQYF.

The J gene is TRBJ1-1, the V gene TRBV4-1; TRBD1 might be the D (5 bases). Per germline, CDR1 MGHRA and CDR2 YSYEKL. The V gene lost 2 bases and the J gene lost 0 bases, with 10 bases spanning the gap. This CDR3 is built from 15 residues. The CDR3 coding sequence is TGCGCCAGCAGCCAACGCCAGGGAATGAACACTGAAGCTTTCTTT. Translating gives CASSQRQGMNTEAFF.